The T cell receptor (beta chain) described here comes from a study of CD8+CD57+ T cells in acquired aplastic anemia. Study context: Sorted CD4+ and CD8+ cells gave an average of roughly 3 ug of DNA.

For sequencing, patients were chosen who had shown expansion of CD8+CD57+ cells by flow cytometry. Genomic DNA, serving as template, underwent TCR beta VDJ and CDR3 profiling. TCRdb ran MiXCR on the reads and lists one entry per CDR3 protein. In the table there are approximately 250,000 distinct CDR3 sequences, less than 85% of which are singletons. With respect to this clonotype: No conserved phenylalanine or tryptophan is present at the end of the CDR3, so a read error is the likely explanation. The DNA is left out, because the CDR3 cannot be placed on it with certainty; the CDR3 is given as TCRdb lists it.

From its first to its last residue, the CDR3 has 13 amino acids. CDR1 is SGHTA and CDR2 is FQGNSA in the germline V gene. This TCR was sampled from a human donor with aplastic anemia. The specimen was sorted CD4+, CD8+, or CD8+CD57+ T cells (not recorded which) from PBMCs. V and J are TRBV7-2 and TRBJ2-3; TRBD2 reflects the table's D call only, with no check against the DNA. The CDR3 region is CASGLGGTPDPQY.